The rows below give T cell receptor beta chains drawn from one sample of a study of shared clonotypes between healthy human individuals. Data came from immunoSEQ multiplex PCR; TCRdb stores just in-frame clones and leaves some out. The sample comprises about half a million clones, about 84% of which are singletons, and more than 9.5% rests with the top ten. The sequencing input was PBMCs. Receptors originate from a woman aged 35 to 49 in good health. Some clones in this sample may be carry-over from other donors' samples. CDR3s include the opening cysteine and the closing phenylalanine or tryptophan. The D gene is left open where the match is weak. Rows may omit the clone size; those that give it use once, few, many or a size class.

d_call,j_call,clone_size,v_call,cdr3_aa,cdr3_nt
NA,TRBJ1-5,NA,TRBV16,CASSHGGDQPQHF,TGTGCCAGCAGCCATGGGGGGGACCAGCCCCAGCATTTT
NA,TRBJ2-1,NA,TRBV5-5,CASSFGVGEQFF,TGTGCCAGCAGCTTTGGGGTCGGTGAGCAGTTCTTC
NA,TRBJ2-5,few,TRBV7-6,CASSSLWSSVQYF,TGTGCCAGCAGCTCTCTGTGGAGTTCGGTGCAGTACTTC
TRBD1,TRBJ2-7,NA,TRBV7-8,CASSKDRAIYEQYF,TGTGCCAGCAGCAAGGACAGGGCGATCTACGAGCAGTACTTC
NA,TRBJ2-5,NA,TRBV7-7,CASSIYIGGQETQYF,TGTGCTAGCAGCATCTATATTGGGGGCCAAGAGACCCAGTACTTC
NA,TRBJ2-7,NA,TRBV28,CASSGETSYEQYF,TGTGCCAGCAGTGGAGAAACCTCCTACGAGCAGTACTTC
TRBD2,TRBJ2-1,NA,TRBV29-1,CSVENSGSSSLAQFF,TGCAGCGTTGAAAATAGCGGGAGTAGCTCACTAGCGCAGTTCTTC
TRBD2,TRBJ2-3,NA,TRBV4-2,CASSQERASGNTDTQYF,TGTGCCAGCAGCCAAGAACGGGCTAGCGGCAACACAGATACGCAGTATTTT
NA,TRBJ1-5,NA,TRBV2,CASSRQSYSNQPQHF,TGTGCCAGCAGTCGACAGAGCTATAGCAATCAGCCCCAGCATTTT
NA,TRBJ2-3,NA,TRBV19,CASSTDWGTDTQYF,TGTGCCAGTAGTACTGATTGGGGCACAGATACGCAGTATTTT
TRBD2,TRBJ2-3,NA,TRBV30,CAWRTSGNTQYF,TGTGCCTGGAGGACTAGCGGGAATACGCAGTATTTT
NA,TRBJ2-5,NA,TRBV7-9,CASSLGSAGERETQYF,TGTGCCAGCAGCTTAGGTAGCGCCGGAGAGAGGGAGACCCAGTACTTC
TRBD2,TRBJ2-2,NA,TRBV5-8,CASSSGLAGRWAGDTGELFF,TGTGCCAGCAGCAGCGGACTAGCGGGACGCTGGGCGGGGGACACCGGGGAGCTGTTTTTT
TRBD1,TRBJ1-5,NA,TRBV19,CASSIRTGRNWAQHF,TGTGCCAGTAGTATCCGGACAGGACGAAACTGGGCCCAGCATTTT
TRBD2,TRBJ2-3,NA,TRBV30,CAWSSGGSDTQYF,TGTGCCTGGAGTTCTGGCGGGAGCGATACGCAGTATTTT
NA,TRBJ1-3,NA,TRBV10-3,CAITRDPTGNTIYF,TGTGCCATCACACGGGACCCAACTGGAAACACCATATATTTT
TRBD2,TRBJ2-7,few,TRBV30,CAWGGGNEQYF,TGTGCCTGGGGGGGAGGGAACGAGCAGTACTTC
TRBD1,TRBJ1-4,NA,TRBV4-1,CASSQPGQGASEKLFF,TGCGCCAGCAGCCAGCCGGGACAGGGGGCGAGTGAAAAACTGTTTTTT
TRBD2,TRBJ2-7,few,TRBV5-4,CASSHIAGVGEQYF,TGTGCCAGCAGCCACATAGCGGGAGTAGGCGAGCAGTACTTC
TRBD1,TRBJ1-1,NA,TRBV4-2,CASSRVPGQTNTEAFF,TGTGCCAGCAGCAGGGTCCCGGGACAGACGAACACTGAAGCTTTCTTT
TRBD2,TRBJ2-1,NA,TRBV18,CASSPGTSGRADEQFF,TGTGCCAGCTCCCCCGGGACTAGCGGGAGGGCGGATGAGCAGTTCTTC
TRBD2,TRBJ2-7,NA,TRBV7-2,CASSPRAGVTYEQYF,TGTGCCAGCAGCCCCCGGGCGGGAGTGACCTACGAGCAGTACTTC
TRBD2,TRBJ2-1,NA,TRBV27,CASSGIAGTYNEQFF,TGTGCCAGCAGTGGTATAGCGGGAACCTACAATGAGCAGTTCTTC
TRBD1,TRBJ2-6,few,TRBV4-3,CASSARDSHSGANVLTF,TGCGCCAGCAGCGCCCGGGACAGCCACTCTGGGGCCAACGTCCTGACTTTC
NA,TRBJ1-5,NA,TRBV6-5,CASSYSVDLAPQHF,TGTGCCAGCAGTTACTCTGTGGACTTGGCGCCCCAGCATTTT
NA,TRBJ1-1,NA,TRBV21-1,CASAGGSEAFF,TGTGCCAGCGCAGGGGGCTCCGAAGCTTTCTTT
NA,TRBJ1-5,NA,TRBV9,CASSVVDSDQPQHF,TGTGCCAGCAGCGTAGTTGATTCGGATCAGCCCCAGCATTTT
NA,TRBJ1-5,many,TRBV28,CASSYVGGYSNQPQHF,TGTGCCAGCAGTTATGTTGGGGGATATAGCAATCAGCCCCAGCATTTT
TRBD2,TRBJ2-7,once,TRBV9,CASSRTSGHYEQYF,TGTGCCAGCAGCAGGACTAGCGGACACTACGAGCAGTACTTC
NA,TRBJ1-1,NA,TRBV18,CASSPAPGEVNTEAFF,TGTGCCAGCTCACCCGCCCCCGGGGAGGTGAACACTGAAGCTTTCTTT
TRBD2,TRBJ2-1,NA,TRBV7-9,CASSKPGLGFYNEQFF,TGTGCCAGCAGCAAACCGGGACTAGGTTTTTATAATGAGCAGTTCTTC
NA,TRBJ2-3,NA,TRBV4-2,CASSPRDFTDTQYF,TGTGCCAGCAGCCCAAGGGACTTCACAGATACGCAGTATTTT
NA,TRBJ2-2,NA,TRBV19,CASIGTPNTGELFF,TGTGCCAGTATTGGGACACCGAACACCGGGGAGCTGTTTTTT
NA,TRBJ2-2,NA,TRBV9,CASSHQTQGSPWVNTGELFF,TGTGCCAGCAGCCACCAGACACAGGGTTCCCCTTGGGTGAACACCGGGGAGCTGTTTTTT
NA,TRBJ1-5,NA,TRBV2,CASSVLVWNQPQHF,TGTGCCAGCAGTGTCTTGGTCTGGAATCAGCCCCAGCATTTT
NA,TRBJ1-5,NA,TRBV7-9,CASSFGNQPQHF,TGTGCCAGCAGCTTCGGCAATCAGCCCCAGCATTTT
NA,TRBJ2-2,few,TRBV7-3,CASSLRSYTGELFF,TGTGCCAGCAGCTTACGCTCGTACACCGGGGAGCTGTTTTTT